The clone carrying this T cell receptor (beta chain) was recorded at least ten times. A TCRbeta library incorporating unique molecular identifiers was prepared. TCRdb analysed the PCR reads with MiXCR anew, one entry per CDR3 protein. The sample shows approximately 240,000 distinct CDR3 sequences, roughly a tenth of them seen only once. The data were obtained in a study of T-cell reconstitution after alpha-beta-depleted transplantation in children. Trimming removed 8 bases from V and 0 bases from J, with 16 bases in between. CDR1 SNHLY and CDR2 FYNNEI come from the germline V gene. This CDR3 spans 15 amino acids.

The sequenced sample was PBMCs from the stem cell graft donor, obtained from the stem cell graft. The TCR originated in a human donor who donated a stem cell graft to a child with SCID. V and J are TRBV2 and TRBJ1-1; D possibly corresponds to TRBD1 (6 bases). CDR3 in amino acids: CASPRGGMMNTEAFF. Written as DNA, the CDR3 is TGTGCCAGCCCAAGAGGGGGTATGATGAACACTGAAGCTTTCTTT.